This T cell receptor beta chain was observed in a study of vaccination effects on CD4 cells after COVID-19. Study-level background: Following the second dose by a median of 72 days, the post-vaccine samples were obtained.

Details on this clone: Its antigen is not known.

Here immunoSEQ multiplex PCR was the method, and the copy in TCRdb shows in-frame clones only, minus some. Among fewer than 40,000 clones listed, 82% were seen once. Pools of viral peptides were used by the ViraFEST assay to expand antigen-specific CD4+ T cells ahead of sequencing. Subsequent to 10 days of culture, CD4+ T cells were isolated. As their vaccination, participants received two doses of either BNT162b2 or mRNA-1273. V shed 1 base and J 6 bases; nucleotides not matched to a gene: 3. CDR3 length: 15 residues. Per the germline V gene, CDR1 is MGHRA and CDR2 is YSYEKL. Material: CD4+ T cells from PBMCs cultured with HCoV-NL63 spike peptides, obtained after COVID-19 vaccination. The source is a human donor who received a COVID-19 vaccine. Some clones in this sample may be carry-over from other donors' samples. This chain joins TRBV4-1 and TRBJ2-1; 10 bases are shared with TRBD1. The CDR3 DNA reads as TGCGCCAGCAGCCAAGGACAGGGGGCGGTCAATGAGCAGTTCTTC. Protein product: CASSQGQGAVNEQFF.